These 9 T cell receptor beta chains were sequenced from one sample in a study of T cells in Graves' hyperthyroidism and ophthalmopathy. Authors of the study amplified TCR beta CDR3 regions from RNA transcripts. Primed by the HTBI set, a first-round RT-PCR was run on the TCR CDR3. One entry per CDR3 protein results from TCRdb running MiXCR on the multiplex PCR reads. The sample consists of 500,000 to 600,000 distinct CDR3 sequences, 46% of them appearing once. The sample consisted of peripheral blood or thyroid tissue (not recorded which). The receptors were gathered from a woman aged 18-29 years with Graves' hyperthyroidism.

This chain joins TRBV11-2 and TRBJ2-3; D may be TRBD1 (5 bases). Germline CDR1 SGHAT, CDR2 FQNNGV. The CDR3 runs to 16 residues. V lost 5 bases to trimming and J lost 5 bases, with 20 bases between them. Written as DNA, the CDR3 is TGTGCCAGCAGCCACCCGGACGTTGGGGCGAGAGATACGCAGTATTTT. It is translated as CASSHPDVGARDTQYF.

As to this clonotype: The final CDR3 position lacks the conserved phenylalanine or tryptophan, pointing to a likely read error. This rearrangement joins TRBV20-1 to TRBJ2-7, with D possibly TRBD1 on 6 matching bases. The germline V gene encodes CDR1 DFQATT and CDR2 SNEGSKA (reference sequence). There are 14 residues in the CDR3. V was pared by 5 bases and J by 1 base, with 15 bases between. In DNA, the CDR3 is TGCAGTGCTGGACCACTGACAGGATCCTACGAGCAGTACCTC. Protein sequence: CSAGPLTGSYEQYL.

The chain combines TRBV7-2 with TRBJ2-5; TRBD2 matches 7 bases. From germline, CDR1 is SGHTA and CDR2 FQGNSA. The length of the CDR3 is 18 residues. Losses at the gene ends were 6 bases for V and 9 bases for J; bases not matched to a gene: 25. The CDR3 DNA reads TGTGCCAGCAGTCCTACTAGCGAGTACACCGGGGACCAAGGATCCCAGTACTTC. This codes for CASSPTSEYTGDQGSQYF.

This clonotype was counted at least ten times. CDR3 protein: CASSSRTINQPQHF. The CDR3 nucleotides are TGTGCCAGCAGTTCGAGGACCATCAATCAGCCCCAGCATTTT. The gene calls are TRBV12-3 or TRBV12-4 and TRBJ1-5; D uncertain. V was cut by 4 bases and J by 3 bases, with 10 bases left in between. The CDR3 totals 14 residues.

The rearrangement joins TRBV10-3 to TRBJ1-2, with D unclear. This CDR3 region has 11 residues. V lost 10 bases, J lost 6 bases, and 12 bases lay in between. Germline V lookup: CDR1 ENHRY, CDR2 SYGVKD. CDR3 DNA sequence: TGTGCCACCAGGCGGCGGGATGGCTACACCTTC. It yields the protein CATRRRDGYTF.

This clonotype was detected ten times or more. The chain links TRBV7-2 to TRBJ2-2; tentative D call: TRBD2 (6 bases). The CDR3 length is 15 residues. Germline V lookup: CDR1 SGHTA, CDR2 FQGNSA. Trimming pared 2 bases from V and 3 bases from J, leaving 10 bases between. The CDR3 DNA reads TGTGCCAGCAGCTTATACCCGGGGGACACCGGGGAGCTGTTTTTT. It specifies CASSLYPGDTGELFF.

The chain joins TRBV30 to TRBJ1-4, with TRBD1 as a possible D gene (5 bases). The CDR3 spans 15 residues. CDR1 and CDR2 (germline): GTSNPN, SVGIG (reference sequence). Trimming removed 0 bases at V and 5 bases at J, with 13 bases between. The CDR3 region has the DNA TGTGCCTGGAGTGTTAAGGGGCGCGAGAATGAAAAACTGTTTTTT. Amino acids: CAWSVKGRENEKLFF. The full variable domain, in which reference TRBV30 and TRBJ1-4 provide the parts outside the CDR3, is SQTIHQWPATLVQPVGSPLSLECTVEGTSNPNLYWYRQAAGRGLQLLFYSVGIGQISSEVPQNLSASRPQDRQFILSSKKLLLSDSGFYLCAWSVKGRENEKLFFGSGTQLSVL.

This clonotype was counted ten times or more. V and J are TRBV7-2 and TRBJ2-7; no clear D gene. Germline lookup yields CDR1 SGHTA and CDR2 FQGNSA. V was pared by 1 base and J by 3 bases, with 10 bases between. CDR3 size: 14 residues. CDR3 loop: CASSLVLSGYEQYF. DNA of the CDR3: TGTGCCAGCAGCTTAGTACTTTCGGGCTACGAGCAGTACTTC.

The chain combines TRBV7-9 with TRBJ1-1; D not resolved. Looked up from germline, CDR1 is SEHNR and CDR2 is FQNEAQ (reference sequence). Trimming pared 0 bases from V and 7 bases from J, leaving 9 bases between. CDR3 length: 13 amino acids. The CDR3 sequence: CASSLAAGGEAFF. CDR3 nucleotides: TGTGCCAGCAGCTTAGCGGCGGGAGGTGAAGCTTTCTTT.